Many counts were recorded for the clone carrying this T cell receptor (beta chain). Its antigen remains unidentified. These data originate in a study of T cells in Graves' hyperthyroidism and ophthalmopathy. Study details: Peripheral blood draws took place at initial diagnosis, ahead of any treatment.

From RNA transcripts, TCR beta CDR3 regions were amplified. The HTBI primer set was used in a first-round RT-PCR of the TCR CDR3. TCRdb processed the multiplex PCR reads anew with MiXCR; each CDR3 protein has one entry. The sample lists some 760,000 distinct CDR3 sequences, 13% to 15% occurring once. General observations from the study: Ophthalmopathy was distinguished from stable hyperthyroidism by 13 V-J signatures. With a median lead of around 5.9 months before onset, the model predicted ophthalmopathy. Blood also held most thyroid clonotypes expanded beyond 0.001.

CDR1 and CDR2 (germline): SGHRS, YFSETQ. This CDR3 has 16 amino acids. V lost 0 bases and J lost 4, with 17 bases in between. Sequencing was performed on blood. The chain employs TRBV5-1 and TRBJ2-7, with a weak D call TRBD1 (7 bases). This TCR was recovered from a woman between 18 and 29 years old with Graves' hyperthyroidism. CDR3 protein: CASSLGMRQGGYEQYF. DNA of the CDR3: TGCGCCAGCAGCTTGGGGATGCGGCAGGGGGGATACGAGCAGTACTTC.